This TCR beta chain was profiled in a study of T cell repertoires in cytomegalovirus infection. Overall study: Indications came from public TCR beta signatures; they pointed to CMV infection and to a matching HLA type. Study findings and constraints: Summed frequency of shared TCR beta families picked out CMV carriers who also had the relevant HLA.

The CDR3 contains 13 residues. V was trimmed by 3 bases and J by 2 bases, leaving 8 bases between them. The germline CDR1 and CDR2 sequences are MDHEN and SYDVKM. This clonotype was detected a few times. No antigen is known for it. TCRdb reprocessed the reads with MiXCR, giving one entry per CDR3 protein. The sample has roughly 150,000 distinct CDR3 sequences; less than 25% are singletons. Sequencing used PBMCs. This TCR came from a human donor in good health (CMV status not recorded). Some clones in this sample may be carry-over from other donors' samples. V usage is TRBV28 and J usage is TRBJ2-7; D gene uncertain. The DNA of the CDR3 is TGTGCCAGCAGTTTCGGAGTTCCCTACGAGCAGTACTTC. Translating gives CASSFGVPYEQYF.